The rows below give T cell receptor beta chains drawn from one sample of a study of cytomegalovirus exposure and HLA in healthy donors. Profiling relied on immunoSEQ multiplex PCR, and the TCRdb table lists in-frame clones only, not all of them. This table has 200,000 to 250,000 clones, more than 60% appearing once. Sequenced sample: PBMCs. The receptors originated from a woman younger than 45 in good health and CMV-seronegative. The CDR3 runs from the conserved cysteine through the conserved F or W. D genes are given only for firm matches. Size tells how often a clone was seen (once, few, many) or the class of an expanded clone, and some rows leave it out.

size: .; D: .; V: TRBV7-3; J: TRBJ2-3; DNA: TGTGCCAGCAGCTTAACAGGCGGGATTGATGATACGCAGTATTTT; CDR3: CASSLTGGIDDTQYF
size: .; D: TRBD1; V: TRBV5-6; J: TRBJ1-5; DNA: TGTGCCAGCAGCTCCCGTATTCGACAGGGCCATCAGCCCCAGCATTTT; CDR3: CASSSRIRQGHQPQHF
size: .; D: TRBD1; V: TRBV5-1; J: TRBJ2-1; DNA: TGCGCCAGCAGCCCCGGGTCCGGGACAGGGGGCGTAAAGGCCCAGTTCTTC; CDR3: CASSPGSGTGGVKAQFF
size: few; D: TRBD1; V: TRBV27; J: TRBJ1-1; DNA: TGTGCCAGCACCAGCTGGACAGGGATGAACACTGAAGCTTTCTTT; CDR3: CASTSWTGMNTEAFF
size: .; D: .; V: TRBV11-2; J: TRBJ2-4; DNA: TGTGCCAGCAGTCGCCGGGGGTCGGGGGCCAAAAACATTCAGTACTTC; CDR3: CASSRRGSGAKNIQYF
size: .; D: TRBD1; V: TRBV5-1; J: TRBJ2-7; DNA: TGCGCCAGCAGCCCCCCTCCGGGACAGGCCTACGAGCAGTACTTC; CDR3: CASSPPPGQAYEQYF
size: .; D: .; V: TRBV27; J: TRBJ2-7; DNA: TGTGCCAGCACCCGAGCAGGGTCCCACGAGCAGTACTTC; CDR3: CASTRAGSHEQYF
size: .; D: .; V: TRBV2; J: TRBJ2-2; DNA: TGTGCCAGCAGTGAGGGGCAGGCCCTGAGCACCGGGGAGCTGTTTTTT; CDR3: CASSEGQALSTGELFF
size: .; D: .; V: TRBV6-1; J: TRBJ2-3; DNA: TGTGCCAGCAGAGTCATCCGGGGAGTCGAGACGCAGTATTTT; CDR3: CASRVIRGVETQYF
size: .; D: TRBD1; V: TRBV30; J: TRBJ1-3; DNA: TGTGCCTGGACCAGGGGGCTCTCTGGAAACACCATATATTTT; CDR3: CAWTRGLSGNTIYF
size: few; D: TRBD2; V: TRBV29-1; J: TRBJ2-3; DNA: TGCAGCGACCTCGGCGGGGGTGCAGATACGCAGTATTTT; CDR3: CSDLGGGADTQYF
size: .; D: TRBD2; V: TRBV7-9; J: TRBJ2-7; DNA: TGTGCCAGCAGCTTAGGTAGCGGGAGTGGCTACGAGCAGTACTTC; CDR3: CASSLGSGSGYEQYF
size: .; D: TRBD1; V: TRBV11-3; J: TRBJ2-2; DNA: TGTGCCAGCAGCGCAGACAGGGCATTCGCCGGGGAGCTGTTTTTT; CDR3: CASSADRAFAGELFF
size: .; D: TRBD2; V: TRBV7-9; J: TRBJ2-5; DNA: TGTGCCAGCACTTTAGCGGGAGGACAAGAGACCCAGTACTTC; CDR3: CASTLAGGQETQYF
size: .; D: TRBD2; V: TRBV4-1; J: TRBJ2-1; DNA: TGCGCCAGCAGCCAAGATTTGAGTCGACTAGCAATGCTCTTC; CDR3: CASSQDLSRLAMLF
size: .; D: .; V: TRBV5-6; J: TRBJ1-3; DNA: TGTGCCAGCAGCTTGGATAGGGAGGGTTTCGACACCATATATTTT; CDR3: CASSLDREGFDTIYF
size: .; D: .; V: TRBV18; J: TRBJ1-1; DNA: TGTGCCAGCTACCGAGAGAACACTGAAGCTTTCTTT; CDR3: CASYRENTEAFF
size: .; D: .; V: TRBV11-3; J: TRBJ2-1; DNA: TGTGCCAGCAGCTTAGTTACGGGATCATACAATGAGCAGTTCTTC; CDR3: CASSLVTGSYNEQFF